This record covers a single T cell receptor (beta chain). These data come from a study of control samples from healthy donors and cancer patients. CDR1 is MNHNY and CDR2 is SVGAGI in the germline V gene (reference sequence). Losses at the gene ends were 5 bases for V and 0 bases for J; bases not matched to a gene: 13. The length of the CDR3 is 18 residues. Clones were sequenced by immunoSEQ multiplex PCR, and TCRdb holds only the in-frame ones, with some missing. In the table there are some 76,000 clones, about nine tenths of which are singletons. This receptor was taken from a man between 60 and 70 years old with lung cancer. The chain combines TRBV6-6 with TRBJ1-3; 7 nucleotides match TRBD1. Sequenced input: PBMCs. DNA for the CDR3: TGTGCCAGCAGTCCCGGGGGACAGAAATGGAGCTCTGGAAACACCATATATTTT. It translates to CASSPGGQKWSSGNTIYF.